This record looks at one T cell receptor (beta chain) sequence and its context. The source of the sample is a study of Ad26.COV2.S vaccination and SARS-CoV-2 variants. Study-wide background: Once, or twice with 56 days between doses, Ad26.COV2.S was given intramuscularly.

TCRdb's copy holds only in-frame clones and misses some; the assay was immunoSEQ multiplex PCR. Of hundreds of thousands of clones listed, roughly 90% are singletons. The treatment is: over 15 received Ad26.COV2.S at low or high dose, single or two shots; about 5 received placebo; per-sample allocation not given. It was on day 63 after the first vaccine or placebo injection that samples were taken. The CDR3 spans 12 residues. V was shortened by 5 bases and J by 2 bases, with 7 bases between the two germline ends. From germline, CDR1 is MNHEY and CDR2 SVGAGI. The clonotype originates from a person between 18 and 59 years old who received the Ad26.COV2.S COVID-19 vaccine or a placebo. The source material was peripheral blood, sampled in a trial of Ad26.COV2.S vaccine versus placebo. The chain joins TRBV6-5 to TRBJ2-7, with unresolved D. The CDR3 protein is CASSRNTYEQYF. The CDR3 nucleotides are TGTGCCAGCAGTCGTAATACCTACGAGCAGTACTTC.